This TCR beta chain was sequenced in a study of blood T cell repertoires in COVID-19 (dated by TCRdb to the early 2020s). With respect to the entire study: The collaborator samples originated in the United States, Italy and Spain and spanned the acute and convalescent phases of COVID-19. A de-identified subject ID, COVID-19 status, age in years and sex were almost always included in the sample metadata. The prospective study material was composed of cDNA or gDNA derived from T cells, B-cell-depleted T cells, or PBMCs. The samples were drawn from the first 160 participants of the ongoing ImmuneRACE study and from 1,254 subjects provided by 6 global collaborators. Deeply sampled blood TCRbeta repertoires from subjects exposed to, actively infected with, or recovered from COVID-19 were included in the dataset. Where HLA class I and class II types were available, the types were taken from metadata supplied by the sample provider, not from assay-based typing. A freely available public database, intended as a resource for researchers studying the immune response to SARS-CoV-2, is where the repertoires were released. What the research found in general, with its limitations: Clinical and demographic metadata were provided uncurated, with the amount varying by source and participant.

TCRbeta CDR3 regions were amplified from genomic DNA by means of the immunoSEQ Assay, a bias-controlled multiplex PCR. In the paper's pipeline: Within the assay, amplification of reference gene primers was used to estimate how many nucleated cells each sample contained. To quantify the absolute abundance of each unique TCRbeta CDR3 rearrangement, sequence reads were collapsed and filtered. For each sample, productive Simpson clonality was calculated by taking the square root of Simpson's diversity index across productive rearrangements. In its TCRdb copy, this immuneACCESS table keeps in-frame sequences only and misses some clones. Where compared with another copy, unresolved V genes explain less than half of these, and the others have no known cause. V and J calls and clone size are copied from that table; D and trimming were computed from the DNA. The sample table holds about 200,000 clones, of which roughly three quarters were seen once. Clones ranked in the top ten supply approximately 5.9% of the sample.

As for this clone: The specificity of this receptor is unknown. Base qualities are not at hand, and no much larger clone is one base apart.

One collaborating source in Seattle enrolled patients while the patients were actively infected and followed the patients over time throughout the course of disease. Collaborating institutions collected whole blood in K2EDTA tubes following their own protocols. For TCRbeta analysis, collaborator samples were shipped as frozen whole blood, as isolated PBMCs, or as DNA extracted from either sample type. The receptor's source is a woman between 40 and 55 years old with COVID-19, enrolled during active disease. Sequencing used peripheral blood.

The CDR3 protein is CASSVVGLAGSNEQFF. The sequence in DNA is TGTGCCAGCAGCGTAGTGGGACTAGCGGGATCCAATGAGCAGTTCTTC. The rearranged chain carries TRBV9 and TRBJ2-1; TRBD2 aligns with 13 central bases. The germline V gene supplies CDR1 SGDLS and CDR2 YYNGEE. Trimming removed 0 bases from V and 6 bases from J; the gene matches leave 3 bases unexplained. From the cysteine through the phenylalanine, the CDR3 covers 16 amino acids. This entry keeps only the CDR3 DNA: 48 bases, framed from base 1.